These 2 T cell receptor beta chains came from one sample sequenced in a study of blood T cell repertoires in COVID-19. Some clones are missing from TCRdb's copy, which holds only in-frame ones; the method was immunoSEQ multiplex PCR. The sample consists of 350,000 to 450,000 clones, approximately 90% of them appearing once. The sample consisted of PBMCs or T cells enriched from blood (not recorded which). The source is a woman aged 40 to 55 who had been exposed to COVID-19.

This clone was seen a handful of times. CDR3 coding DNA: TGTGCCAGCAGCTTGGGGACAGGAGGGACATATACGCTAACCCAGCATTTT. This translates into CASSLGTGGTYTLTQHF. The V and J genes are TRBV5-5 and TRBJ1-5, with 7 bases aligning to TRBD1. Germline V gene lookup returns CDR1 SGHKS and CDR2 YYEKEE (reference sequence). This CDR3 is 17 amino acids long. The ends lost 0 bases at V and 11 bases at J; junction bases unmatched: 17.

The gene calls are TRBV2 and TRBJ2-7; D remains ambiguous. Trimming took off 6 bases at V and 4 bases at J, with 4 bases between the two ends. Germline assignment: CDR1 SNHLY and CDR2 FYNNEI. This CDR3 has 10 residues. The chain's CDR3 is CASSQYEQYF. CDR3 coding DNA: TGTGCCAGCAGCCAATACGAGCAGTACTTC. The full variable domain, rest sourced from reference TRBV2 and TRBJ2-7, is EPEVTQTPSHQVTQMGQEVILRCVPISNHLYFYWYRQILGQKVEFLVSFYNNEISEKSEIFDDQFSVERPDGSNFTLKIRSTKLEDSAMYFCASSQYEQYFGPGTRLTVT.